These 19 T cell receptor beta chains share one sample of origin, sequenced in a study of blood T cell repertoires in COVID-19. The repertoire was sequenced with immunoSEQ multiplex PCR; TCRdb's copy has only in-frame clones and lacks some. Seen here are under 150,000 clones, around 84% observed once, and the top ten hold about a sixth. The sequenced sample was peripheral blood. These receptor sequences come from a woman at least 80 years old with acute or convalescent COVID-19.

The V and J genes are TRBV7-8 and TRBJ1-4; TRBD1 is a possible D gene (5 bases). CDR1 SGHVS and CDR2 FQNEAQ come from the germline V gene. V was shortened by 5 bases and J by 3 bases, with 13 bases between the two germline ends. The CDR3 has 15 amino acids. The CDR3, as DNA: TGTGCCAGCAGCCTAACGGGGGGTGCTAATGAAAAACTGTTTTTT. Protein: CASSLTGGANEKLFF.

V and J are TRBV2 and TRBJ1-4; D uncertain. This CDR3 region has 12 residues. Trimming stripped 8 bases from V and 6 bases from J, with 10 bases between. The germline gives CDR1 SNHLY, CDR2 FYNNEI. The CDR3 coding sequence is TGTGCCAGCGGGCCAACCGATGAAAAACTGTTTTTT. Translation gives CASGPTDEKLFF.

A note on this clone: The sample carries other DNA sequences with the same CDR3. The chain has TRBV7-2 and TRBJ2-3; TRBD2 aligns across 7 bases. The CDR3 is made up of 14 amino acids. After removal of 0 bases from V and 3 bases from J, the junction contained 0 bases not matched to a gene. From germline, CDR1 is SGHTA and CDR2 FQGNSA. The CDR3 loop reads CASSLAGGTDTQYF. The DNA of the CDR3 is TGTGCCAGCAGCTTAGCGGGGGGGACAGATACGCAGTATTTT. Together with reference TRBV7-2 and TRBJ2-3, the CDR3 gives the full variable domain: GAGVSQSPSNKVTEKGKDVELRCDPISGHTALYWYRQSLGQGLEFLIYFQGNSAPDKSGLPSDRFSAERTGGSVSTLTIQRTQQEDSAVYLCASSLAGGTDTQYFGPGTRLTVL.

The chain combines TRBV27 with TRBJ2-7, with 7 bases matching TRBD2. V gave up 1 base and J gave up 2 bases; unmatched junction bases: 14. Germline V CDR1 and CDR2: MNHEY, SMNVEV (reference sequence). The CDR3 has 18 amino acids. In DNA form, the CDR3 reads TGTGCCAGCAGTTTATTCGGCTATCGCGGGAGAGGCACCTACGAGCAGTACTTC. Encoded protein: CASSLFGYRGRGTYEQYF.

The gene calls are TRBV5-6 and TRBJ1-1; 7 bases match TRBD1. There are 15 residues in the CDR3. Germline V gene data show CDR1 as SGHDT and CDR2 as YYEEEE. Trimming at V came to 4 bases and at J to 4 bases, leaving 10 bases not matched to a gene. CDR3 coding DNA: TGTGCCAGCAGCCACGGGACAGTCCGAAGCACTGAAGCTTTCTTT. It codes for CASSHGTVRSTEAFF.

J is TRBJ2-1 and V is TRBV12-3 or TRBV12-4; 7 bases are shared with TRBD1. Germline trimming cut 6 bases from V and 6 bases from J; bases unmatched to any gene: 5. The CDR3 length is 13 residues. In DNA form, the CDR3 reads TGTGCCAGCAGCAGGGACAGTTTCAATGAGCAGTTCTTC. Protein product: CASSRDSFNEQFF.

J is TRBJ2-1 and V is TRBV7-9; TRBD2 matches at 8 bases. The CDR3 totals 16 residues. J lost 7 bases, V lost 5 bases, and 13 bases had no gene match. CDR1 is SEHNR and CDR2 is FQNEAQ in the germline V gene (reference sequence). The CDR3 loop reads CASSPPPREAGNEQFF. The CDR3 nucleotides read TGTGCCAGCAGCCCCCCCCCGCGGGAGGCGGGAAATGAGCAGTTCTTC.

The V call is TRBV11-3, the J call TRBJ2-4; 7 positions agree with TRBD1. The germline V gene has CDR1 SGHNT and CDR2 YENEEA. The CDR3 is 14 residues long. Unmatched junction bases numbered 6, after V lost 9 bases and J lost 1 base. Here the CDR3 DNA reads TGTGCCAGAACAGGGGATCCCGCCAAAAACATTCAGTACTTC. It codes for CARTGDPAKNIQYF.

CDR3 bases: TGCGCCAGCAGCTTGGGTCTGCGTGGACAGGGGGCGGCCATCCAAGAGACCCAGTACTTC. Translation gives CASSLGLRGQGAAIQETQYF. This chain joins TRBV5-1 and TRBJ2-5; 11 nucleotides align to TRBD1. There are 20 residues in the CDR3. Germline V gives CDR1 SGHRS, CDR2 YFSETQ. V was clipped by 0 bases and J by 1 base; unmatched bases: 14.

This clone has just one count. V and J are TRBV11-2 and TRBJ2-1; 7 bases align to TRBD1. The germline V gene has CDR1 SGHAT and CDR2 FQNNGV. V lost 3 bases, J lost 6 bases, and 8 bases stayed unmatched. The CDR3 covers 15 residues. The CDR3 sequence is CASSFMGQITNEQFF. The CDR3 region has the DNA TGTGCCAGCAGCTTTATGGGACAGATCACCAATGAGCAGTTCTTC. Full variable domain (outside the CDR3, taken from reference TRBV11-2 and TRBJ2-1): EAGVAQSPRYKIIEKRQSVAFWCNPISGHATLYWYQQILGQGPKLLIQFQNNGVVDDSQLPKDRFSAERLKGVDSTLKIQPAKLEDSAVYLCASSFMGQITNEQFFGPGTRLTVL.

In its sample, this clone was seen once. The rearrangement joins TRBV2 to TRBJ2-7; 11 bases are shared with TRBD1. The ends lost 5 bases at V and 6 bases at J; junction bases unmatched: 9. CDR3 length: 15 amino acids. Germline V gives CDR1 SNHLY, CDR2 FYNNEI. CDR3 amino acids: CASSPWTGGAGEQYF. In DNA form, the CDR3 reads TGTGCCAGCAGTCCGTGGACAGGGGGCGCGGGCGAGCAGTACTTC. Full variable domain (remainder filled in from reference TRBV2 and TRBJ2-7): EPEVTQTPSHQVTQMGQEVILRCVPISNHLYFYWYRQILGQKVEFLVSFYNNEISEKSEIFDDQFSVERPDGSNFTLKIRSTKLEDSAMYFCASSPWTGGAGEQYFGPGTRLTVT.

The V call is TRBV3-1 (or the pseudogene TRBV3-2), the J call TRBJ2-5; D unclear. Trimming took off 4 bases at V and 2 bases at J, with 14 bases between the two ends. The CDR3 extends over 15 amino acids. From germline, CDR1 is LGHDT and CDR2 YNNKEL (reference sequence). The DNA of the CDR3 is TGTGCCAGCAGCCGCGGAGACCTACTTCAAGAGACCCAGTACTTC. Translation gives CASSRGDLLQETQYF.

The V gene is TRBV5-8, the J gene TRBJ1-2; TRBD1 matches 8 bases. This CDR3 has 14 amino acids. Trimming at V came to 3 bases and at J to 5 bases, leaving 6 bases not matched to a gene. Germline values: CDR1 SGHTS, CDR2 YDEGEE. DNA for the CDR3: TGTGCCAGCAGCTGGGGACAGGCCTTTTATGGCTACACCTTC. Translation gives CASSWGQAFYGYTF.

The CDR3 here is CASSSERGRQETQYF. CDR3 in DNA: TGTGCCAGCAGCTCAGAGCGGGGGCGACAAGAGACCCAGTACTTC. This chain joins TRBV7-6 and TRBJ2-5; 8 bases agree with TRBD2. CDR1 is SGHVS and CDR2 is FNYEAQ in the germline V gene. This CDR3 spans 15 amino acids. After removal of 4 bases from V and 2 bases from J, the junction contained 6 bases not matched to a gene.

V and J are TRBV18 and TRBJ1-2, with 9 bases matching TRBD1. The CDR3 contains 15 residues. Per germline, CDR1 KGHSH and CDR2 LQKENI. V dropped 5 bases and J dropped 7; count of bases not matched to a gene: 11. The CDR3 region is CASSIRQGDGVGYTF. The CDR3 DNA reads TGTGCCAGCTCAATTCGACAGGGGGATGGAGTTGGCTACACCTTC.

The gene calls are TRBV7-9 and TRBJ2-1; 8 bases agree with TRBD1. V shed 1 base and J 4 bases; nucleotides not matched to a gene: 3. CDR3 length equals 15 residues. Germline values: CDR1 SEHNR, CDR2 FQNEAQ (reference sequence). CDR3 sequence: CASSLVQGAYNEQFF. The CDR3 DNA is TGTGCCAGCAGCTTAGTGCAGGGGGCGTACAATGAGCAGTTCTTC.

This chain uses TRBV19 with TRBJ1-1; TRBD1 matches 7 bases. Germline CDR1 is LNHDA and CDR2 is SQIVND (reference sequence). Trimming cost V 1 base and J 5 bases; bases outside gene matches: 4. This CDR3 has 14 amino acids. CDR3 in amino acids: CASSIGQGSTEAFF. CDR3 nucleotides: TGTGCCAGTAGTATAGGACAGGGTAGTACTGAAGCTTTCTTT. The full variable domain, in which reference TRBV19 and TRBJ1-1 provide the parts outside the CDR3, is DGGITQSPKYLFRKEGQNVTLSCEQNLNHDAMYWYRQDPGQGLRLIYYSQIVNDFQKGDIAEGYSVSREKKESFPLTVTSAQKNPTAFYLCASSIGQGSTEAFFGQGTRLTVV.

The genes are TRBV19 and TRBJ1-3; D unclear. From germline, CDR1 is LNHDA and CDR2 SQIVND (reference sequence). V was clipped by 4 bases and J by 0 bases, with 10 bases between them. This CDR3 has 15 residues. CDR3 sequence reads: CASSTNGDSGNTIYF. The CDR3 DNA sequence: TGTGCCAGTAGTACTAACGGAGACTCTGGAAACACCATATATTTT.

The CDR3 sequence: CASSVDSGRFETQYF. CDR3 DNA: TGCGCCAGCAGTGTAGATAGCGGGAGGTTCGAGACCCAGTACTTC. The V gene is TRBV10-1, the J gene TRBJ2-5; 10 bases fit TRBD2. Germline values: CDR1 WNHNN, CDR2 SYGVQD (reference sequence). J lost 5 bases, V lost 4 bases, and 7 bases had no gene match. The CDR3 runs to 15 residues.